A single T cell receptor beta chain is shown here with its context. The repertoire was sequenced with immunoSEQ multiplex PCR; TCRdb's copy has only in-frame clones and lacks some. The table lists some 150,000 clones, about 93% of them singletons. The data originate from a study of control samples from healthy donors and cancer patients. The junction had 8 bases not matched to a gene; V was cut back by 8 bases and J by 5 bases. Germline CDR1 is SNHLY and CDR2 is FYNNEI. The CDR3 length is 15 residues. This sequence joins TRBV2 and TRBJ2-3, with 12 bases fitting TRBD2. Material for sequencing was blood. The TCR was taken from a man in his forties or fifties in good health. CDR3: CASSSQLAGGDTQYF. CDR3 DNA sequence: TGTGCCAGCTCATCCCAACTAGCGGGGGGAGATACGCAGTATTTT.